The 7 T cell receptor beta chains in this list originate from one sample, sequenced in a study of shared clonotypes between healthy human individuals. Profiling relied on immunoSEQ multiplex PCR, and the TCRdb table lists in-frame clones only, not all of them. The sample shows 110,000 or so clones, around 68% of them seen only once. Sequenced: memory CD8+ T cells sorted from blood. Subset in this sample: CD45RO+ cells pooled with CCR7-negative TemRA cells. These receptors originate from a woman in her twenties or thirties in good health.

CDR3 DNA sequence: TGTGCCAGCAGTTACTCGCCCGATAGCAGCAATGAGCAGTTCTTC. Protein product: CASSYSPDSSNEQFF. The chain recombines TRBV6-6 with TRBJ2-1, with no clear D. Per germline, CDR1 MNHNY and CDR2 SVGAGI (reference sequence). The CDR3 consists of 15 residues. Trimming cost V 0 bases and J 6 bases, with 12 bases left between them.

The rearrangement joins TRBV7-8 to TRBJ2-7, with a possible D match to TRBD1 (5 bases). This CDR3 spans 15 amino acids. Trimming left V 3 bases short and J 1 base short, with 13 bases between. Germline V lookup: CDR1 SGHVS, CDR2 FQNEAQ. Here the CDR3 DNA reads TGTGCCAGCAGCTTTTATCAGGGCCCTTCCTACGAGCAGTACTTC. Its translation: CASSFYQGPSYEQYF.

The chain links TRBV18 to TRBJ2-7; 7 positions agree with TRBD1. The CDR3 extends over 13 amino acids. Germline assignment: CDR1 KGHSH and CDR2 LQKENI. V was pared by 2 bases and J by 4 bases, with 2 bases of the junction left unmatched. DNA for the CDR3: TGTGCCAGCTCACCAGGGACAGCTTACGAGCAGTACTTC. Protein sequence: CASSPGTAYEQYF. The whole variable domain, remainder taken from reference TRBV18 and TRBJ2-7, is NAGVMQNPRHLVRRRGQEARLRCSPMKGHSHVYWYRQLPEEGLKFMVYLQKENIIDESGMPKERFSAEFPKEGPSILRIQQVVRGDSAAYFCASSPGTAYEQYFGPGTRLTVT.

The gene calls are TRBV4-1 and TRBJ2-1; D gene unclear. Germline V gene data show CDR1 as MGHRA and CDR2 as YSYEKL. V lost 4 bases, J lost 8 bases, and 12 bases lay in between. This CDR3 contains 13 residues. The CDR3 sequence is CASSLNSAYEQFF. CDR3 sequence (DNA): TGCGCCAGCAGCCTGAACTCGGCGTATGAGCAGTTCTTC.

The chain carries TRBV15 and TRBJ2-2; no definite D call. Trimming cost V 8 bases and J 4 bases, with 17 bases left between them. The length of the CDR3 is 15 residues. Per germline, CDR1 LNHNV and CDR2 YYDKDF (reference sequence). The CDR3 loop reads CATQWGPSGTGELFF. In DNA, the CDR3 is TGTGCCACCCAATGGGGTCCCTCGGGCACCGGGGAGCTGTTTTTT. Variable domain in full (rest from reference TRBV15 and TRBJ2-2): DAMVIQNPRYQVTQFGKPVTLSCSQTLNHNVMYWYQQKSSQAPKLLFHYYDKDFNNEADTPDNFQSRRPNTSFCFLDIRSPGLGDTAMYLCATQWGPSGTGELFFGEGSRLTVL.

This rearrangement joins TRBV25-1 to TRBJ2-5, with TRBD1 matching 8 bases. Judging by the DNA end, TRBJ2-7 fits better; the J call may be wrong. There are 15 residues in the CDR3. Germline CDR1 and CDR2: MGHDK and SYGVNS. CDR3 loop: CASSESGQGTYEQYF. The CDR3 DNA reads TGTGCCAGCAGTGAATCAGGACAGGGTACCTACGAGCAGTACTTC.

The V gene is TRBV30, the J gene TRBJ1-2; maybe TRBD1 (5 bases). The CDR3 is 14 amino acids. The V end lost 4 bases, the J end lost 8 bases, and 20 bases lay between the germline ends. In germline, CDR1 is GTSNPN, CDR2 SVGIG (reference sequence). DNA for the CDR3: TGTGCCTGGAACATGGACCTTCTTCGGGGCGGCTACACCTTC. Translated: CAWNMDLLRGGYTF.